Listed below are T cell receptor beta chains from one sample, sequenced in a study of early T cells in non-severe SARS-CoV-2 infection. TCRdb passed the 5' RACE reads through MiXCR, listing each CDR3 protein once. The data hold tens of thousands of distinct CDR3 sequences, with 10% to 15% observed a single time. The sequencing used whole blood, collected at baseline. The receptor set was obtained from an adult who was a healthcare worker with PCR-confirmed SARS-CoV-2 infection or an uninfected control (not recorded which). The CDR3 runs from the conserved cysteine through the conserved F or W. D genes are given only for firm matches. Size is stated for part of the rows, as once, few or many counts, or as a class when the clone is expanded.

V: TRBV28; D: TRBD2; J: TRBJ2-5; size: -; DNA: TGTGCCAGCACTCCCTGGCCTAGCGGGAGGGCCCGGGAGACCCAGTACTTC; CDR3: CASTPWPSGRARETQYF
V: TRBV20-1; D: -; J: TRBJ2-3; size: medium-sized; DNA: TGCAGTGCTAGAGTTCAGCGGAGTGGCACAGATACGCAGTATTTT; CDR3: CSARVQRSGTDTQYF
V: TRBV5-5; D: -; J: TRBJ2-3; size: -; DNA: TGTGCCAGCAGATCCCTGCTTGGGGGAGCAGATACGCAGTATTTT; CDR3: CASRSLLGGADTQYF
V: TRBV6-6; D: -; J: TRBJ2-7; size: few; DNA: TGTGCCAGCAGTTACTCGGGACTCTACGAGCAGTACTTC; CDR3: CASSYSGLYEQYF
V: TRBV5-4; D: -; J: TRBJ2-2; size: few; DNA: TGTGCCAGCAGTTATAAGACCGGGACACCAGACGCGAACACCGGGGAGCTGTTTTTT; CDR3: CASSYKTGTPDANTGELFF
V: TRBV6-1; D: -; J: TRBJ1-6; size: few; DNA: TGTGCCAGCCAGACCATAGGGGCGGATAATTCACCCCTCCACTTT; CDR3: CASQTIGADNSPLHF
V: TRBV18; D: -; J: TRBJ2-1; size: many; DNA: TGTGCCAGCTCACCCCCCGGTAAAGGGTCCGGTGAGCAGTTCTTC; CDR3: CASSPPGKGSGEQFF
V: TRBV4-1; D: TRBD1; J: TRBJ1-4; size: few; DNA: TGCGCCAGCAGCCCGGGACAGGGGGCGATTAATGAAAAACTGTTTTTT; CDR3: CASSPGQGAINEKLFF
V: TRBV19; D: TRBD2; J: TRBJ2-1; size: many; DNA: TGTGCCTGTGCGCCCGACCTAGCGGGGTCCTACAATGAGCAGTTCTTC; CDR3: CACAPDLAGSYNEQFF
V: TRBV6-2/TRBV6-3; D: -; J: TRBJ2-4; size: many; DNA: TGTGCCAGCAGTTACTCCAAAAACATTCAGTACTTC; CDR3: CASSYSKNIQYF
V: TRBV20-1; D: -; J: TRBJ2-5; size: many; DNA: TGCAGTGCTAGAGAGCAAGCGACCCAGTACTTC; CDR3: CSAREQATQYF
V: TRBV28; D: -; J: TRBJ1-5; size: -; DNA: TGTGCCACAATTCCCGGGGGTCGGCAGCCCCAGCATTTT; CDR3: CATIPGGRQPQHF
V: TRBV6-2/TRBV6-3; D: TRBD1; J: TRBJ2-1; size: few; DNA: TGTGCCAGCATGGGACAGGGGTATGATGAGCAGTTCTTC; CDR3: CASMGQGYDEQFF
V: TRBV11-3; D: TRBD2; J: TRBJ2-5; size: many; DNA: TGTGCCAGCAGCTTGCGGGAGGGCCAGGGGACCCAGTACTTC; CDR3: CASSLREGQGTQYF
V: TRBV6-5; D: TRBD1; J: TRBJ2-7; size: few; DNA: TGTGCCAGCAGTTACCAGGGACAGGGGTTCGAGCAGTACTTC; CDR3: CASSYQGQGFEQYF
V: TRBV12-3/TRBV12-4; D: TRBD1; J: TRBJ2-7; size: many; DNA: TGTGCCAGCAGTCGGGACAGTTCCTACGAGCAGTACTTC; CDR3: CASSRDSSYEQYF
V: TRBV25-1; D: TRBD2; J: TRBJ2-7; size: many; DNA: TGTGCCAGCAGCTTAAGCGGGAGCGGTGAGCAGTACTTC; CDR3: CASSLSGSGEQYF
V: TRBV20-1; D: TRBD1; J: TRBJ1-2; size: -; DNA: TGCAGTGCTAGAATCGACAGGGTTGATGGCTACACCTTC; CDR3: CSARIDRVDGYTF
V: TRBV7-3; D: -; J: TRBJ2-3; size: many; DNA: TGTGCCAGCAGCTTAAGAGAGGGAGTTGCAGATACGCAGTATTTT; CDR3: CASSLREGVADTQYF
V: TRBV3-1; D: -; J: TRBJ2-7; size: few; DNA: TGTGCCAGCAGCCCTCCGACTTCCTACGAGCAGTACTTC; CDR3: CASSPPTSYEQYF
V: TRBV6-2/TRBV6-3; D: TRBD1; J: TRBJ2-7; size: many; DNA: TGTGCCAGCAGTTACGAGGACAGGGCCCGCGAGCAGTACTTC; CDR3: CASSYEDRAREQYF
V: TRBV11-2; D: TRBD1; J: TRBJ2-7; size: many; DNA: TGTGCCAGCAGCTGGGGACAGCTCTACGAGCAGTACTTC; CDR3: CASSWGQLYEQYF
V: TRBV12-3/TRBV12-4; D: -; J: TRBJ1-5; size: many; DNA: TGTGCCAGCAGTTTAATGGCTCAGCCCCAGCATTTT; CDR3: CASSLMAQPQHF
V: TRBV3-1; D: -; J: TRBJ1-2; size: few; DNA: TGTGCCAGCAGCCGATCTCGGAGCGCGAGCTATGGCTACACCTTC; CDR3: CASSRSRSASYGYTF
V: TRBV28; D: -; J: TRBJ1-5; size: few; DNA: TGTGCCAGCAGTTTACGGAATCAAGGGGGAAGGGGCCAGCCCCAGCATTTT; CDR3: CASSLRNQGGRGQPQHF
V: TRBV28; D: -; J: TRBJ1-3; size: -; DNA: TGTGCCAGTAGTTTAGCTCAGAGCTCTGGAAACACCATATATTTT; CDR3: CASSLAQSSGNTIYF
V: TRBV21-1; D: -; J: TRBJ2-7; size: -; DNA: TGTGCCAGCAGCAAGAGGACAATCTCCTACGAGCAGTACTTC; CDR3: CASSKRTISYEQYF
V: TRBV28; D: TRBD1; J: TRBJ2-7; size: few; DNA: TGTGCCAGCAGTGGCTCGGGTCCCTGGACAGGGTACTACGAGCAGTACTTC; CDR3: CASSGSGPWTGYYEQYF
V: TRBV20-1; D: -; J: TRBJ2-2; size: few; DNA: TGCAGTGAAACCCCAATAGCGTCCCAGGGGAACACCGGGGAGCTGTTTTTT; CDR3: CSETPIASQGNTGELFF
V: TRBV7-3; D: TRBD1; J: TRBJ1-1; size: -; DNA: TGTGCCAGCAGTACCCCGGGACAGGGAGGGGTAACTGAAGCTTTCTTT; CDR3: CASSTPGQGGVTEAFF